This T cell receptor (beta chain) was observed in a study of early T cells in non-severe SARS-CoV-2 infection. Turning to the study itself: Bulk RNA isolated from unsorted whole blood underwent sequencing; chains were not paired.

This clonotype was counted between two and nine times. Its antigen is not identified. CDR1 and CDR2 (germline): SNHLY, FYNNEI. The CDR3 length is 15 residues. V was pared by 3 bases and J by 1 base, with 10 bases between. Unique molecular identifiers were added to individual cDNA molecules. MiXCR, applied by TCRdb to the 5' RACE reads, yields one record per CDR3 protein. Counted here are under 85,000 distinct CDR3 sequences, 9.5% to 15% occurring once; the ten biggest clones make up approximately 1.1%. Overall study results and limits: Database matching using VDJdb favored anti-spike CD8 responses, with private and CD4 specificities left missing.

The sequence was obtained from an adult who was a healthcare worker with PCR-confirmed SARS-CoV-2 infection or an uninfected control (not recorded which). Sequencing was performed on whole blood. V and J are TRBV2 and TRBJ2-4; D is perhaps TRBD1 (5 bases). The CDR3 protein is CASSEAGYAKNIQYF. DNA of the CDR3: TGTGCCAGCAGTGAGGCAGGGTATGCCAAAAACATTCAGTACTTC. Drawing the rest from reference TRBV2 and TRBJ2-4, the complete variable domain is EPEVTQTPSHQVTQMGQEVILRCVPISNHLYFYWYRQILGQKVEFLVSFYNNEISEKSEIFDDQFSVERPDGSNFTLKIRSTKLEDSAMYFCASSEAGYAKNIQYFGAGTRLSVL.